A selection of T cell receptor beta chains follows, all from one sample in a study of T cell repertoires in cytomegalovirus infection. TCRdb redid the calling of the reads with MiXCR, one entry per CDR3 protein. This table holds about 130,000 distinct CDR3 sequences, over 30% found once. These receptors' targets are unknown. Sequenced here: CD8+ T cells from cultured PBMCs, sampled from culture after CMV antigen stimulation. The receptor source for this set is a human donor in good health (CMV status not recorded). Some clones in this sample may be carry-over from other donors' samples. The CDR3 runs from the conserved cysteine through the conserved F or W. D genes are given only for firm matches. Expanded clones are given a class, and other clones once, few, many or no size at all.

D: .; J: TRBJ2-2; size: once; V: TRBV5-4; CDR3: CASSYEGGGSGELFF; DNA: TGTGCCAGCAGCTACGAGGGGGGCGGCTCCGGGGAGCTGTTTTTT
D: TRBD1; J: TRBJ2-2; size: many; V: TRBV7-8; CDR3: CASSLWTGSTVTGELFF; DNA: TGTGCCAGCAGCCTATGGACAGGAAGCACAGTTACCGGGGAGCTGTTTTTT
D: TRBD1; J: TRBJ1-1; size: .; V: TRBV7-2; CDR3: CASSPIGQGAWNTEAFF; DNA: TGTGCCAGCAGCCCTATCGGACAGGGGGCGTGGAACACTGAAGCTTTCTTT
D: TRBD1; J: TRBJ2-7; size: .; V: TRBV3-1; CDR3: CASSQETGSTGYEQYF; DNA: TGTGCCAGCAGCCAAGAGACAGGGTCAACTGGCTACGAGCAGTACTTC
D: TRBD2; J: TRBJ2-1; size: few; V: TRBV7-6; CDR3: CASSSSGGDEQFF; DNA: TGTGCCAGCAGCTCTTCCGGGGGGGATGAGCAGTTCTTC
D: TRBD2; J: TRBJ2-1; size: many; V: TRBV7-2; CDR3: CASSYSGGPYNEQFF; DNA: TGTGCCAGCAGCTATAGCGGGGGGCCTTACAATGAGCAGTTCTTC
D: .; J: TRBJ1-1; size: .; V: TRBV7-8; CDR3: CASSFGTPGRSEAFF; DNA: TGTGCCAGCAGCTTTGGGACACCGGGTCGGAGTGAAGCTTTCTTT
D: .; J: TRBJ2-1; size: .; V: TRBV7-8; CDR3: CASSGRAGATSYNEQFF; DNA: TGTGCCAGCAGCGGGCGGGCGGGGGCTACCTCCTACAATGAGCAGTTCTTC
D: .; J: TRBJ2-5; size: many; V: TRBV7-2; CDR3: CASSTYQETQYF; DNA: TGTGCCAGCAGCACGTACCAAGAGACCCAGTACTTC
D: .; J: TRBJ2-3; size: many; V: TRBV2; CDR3: CASSEGLGTDTQYF; DNA: TGTGCCAGCAGTGAGGGGCTGGGCACAGATACGCAGTATTTT
D: TRBD1; J: TRBJ1-3; size: .; V: TRBV4-1; CDR3: CASSWTGARNTIYF; DNA: TGCGCCAGCAGCTGGACAGGGGCGCGAAACACCATATATTTT
D: TRBD1; J: TRBJ1-1; size: few; V: TRBV5-6; CDR3: CASSLVGQGARNTEAFF; DNA: TGTGCCAGCAGCTTGGTGGGACAGGGGGCAAGGAACACTGAAGCTTTCTTT
D: TRBD1; J: TRBJ2-1; size: many; V: TRBV7-9; CDR3: CASSSDRGHEQFF; DNA: TGTGCCAGCAGCTCCGACAGGGGGCATGAGCAGTTCTTC
D: .; J: TRBJ2-1; size: few; V: TRBV20-1; CDR3: CSARSGFSYNEQFF; DNA: TGCAGTGCTAGATCTGGGTTCTCCTACAATGAGCAGTTCTTC
D: .; J: TRBJ1-1; size: .; V: TRBV5-4; CDR3: CASSYTTRMNTEAFF; DNA: TGTGCCAGCAGCTATACGACACGTATGAACACTGAAGCTTTCTTT
D: .; J: TRBJ2-5; size: .; V: TRBV6-8; CDR3: CASSYSRGGWQYF; DNA: TGTGCCAGCAGTTACTCGAGAGGGGGGTGGCAGTACTTC
D: .; J: TRBJ1-1; size: .; V: TRBV27; CDR3: CASSLTGPPGAFF; DNA: TGTGCCAGCAGTTTAACGGGACCGCCAGGGGCTTTCTTT
D: TRBD1; J: TRBJ1-4; size: once; V: TRBV25-1; CDR3: CASSGQGREKLFF; DNA: TGTGCCAGCAGCGGACAGGGGAGGGAAAAACTGTTTTTT
D: TRBD2; J: TRBJ2-5; size: few; V: TRBV10-3; CDR3: CAISESSLAEETQYF; DNA: TGTGCCATCAGTGAGTCCTCTCTAGCGGAAGAGACCCAGTACTTC
D: .; J: TRBJ1-1; size: .; V: TRBV7-9; CDR3: CASSHRGSEAFF; DNA: TGTGCCAGCAGCCATCGGGGGAGTGAAGCTTTCTTT
D: .; J: TRBJ2-3; size: .; V: TRBV7-9; CDR3: CASSSPRADTDTQYF; DNA: TGTGCCAGCAGCTCCCCTCGGGCAGACACAGATACGCAGTATTTT
D: .; J: TRBJ1-2; size: .; V: TRBV29-1; CDR3: CSVDDGFYGYTF; DNA: TGCAGCGTTGACGATGGTTTCTATGGCTACACCTTC
D: TRBD1; J: TRBJ2-3; size: many; V: TRBV7-8; CDR3: CASSLFDRAITDTQYF; DNA: TGTGCCAGCAGCCTATTCGACAGGGCTATCACAGATACGCAGTATTTT
D: TRBD2; J: TRBJ2-2; size: few; V: TRBV14; CDR3: CASRERGSLTGELFF; DNA: TGTGCCAGCAGGGAGCGGGGGAGCCTCACCGGGGAGCTGTTTTTT
D: .; J: TRBJ1-1; size: .; V: TRBV12-3/TRBV12-4; CDR3: CASSDLVNTEAFF; DNA: TGTGCCAGCAGTGACCTGGTGAACACTGAAGCTTTCTTT
D: .; J: TRBJ1-1; size: .; V: TRBV19; CDR3: CASMSGAVTEAFF; DNA: TGTGCCAGTATGTCGGGGGCCGTCACTGAAGCTTTCTTT
D: .; J: TRBJ2-2; size: .; V: TRBV5-6; CDR3: CASSQSRVTGELFF; DNA: TGTGCCAGCAGCCAATCAAGAGTCACCGGGGAGCTGTTTTTT
D: TRBD1; J: TRBJ1-2; size: .; V: TRBV20-1; CDR3: CSAKTGENYGYTF; DNA: TGCAGTGCAAAGACAGGGGAGAACTATGGCTACACCTTC
D: .; J: TRBJ2-7; size: .; V: TRBV29-1; CDR3: CSVETGDILTTEQYF; DNA: TGCAGCGTTGAAACCGGGGACATCTTAACTACCGAGCAGTACTTC
D: .; J: TRBJ2-1; size: .; V: TRBV7-2; CDR3: CASRLGGGEYNEQFF; DNA: TGTGCCAGCAGATTAGGGGGGGGGGAATACAATGAGCAGTTCTTC
D: .; J: TRBJ1-1; size: few; V: TRBV7-8; CDR3: CASSLLGPGDTEAFF; DNA: TGTGCCAGCAGCTTATTAGGGCCAGGTGATACTGAAGCTTTCTTT
D: .; J: TRBJ2-7; size: .; V: TRBV7-6; CDR3: CASSLIGDSYEQYF; DNA: TGTGCCAGCAGCTTAATCGGGGACTCCTACGAGCAGTACTTC
D: TRBD2; J: TRBJ2-1; size: many; V: TRBV19; CDR3: CASSAGLTYNEQFF; DNA: TGTGCCAGTAGTGCGGGACTAACTTACAATGAGCAGTTCTTC
D: .; J: TRBJ2-2; size: .; V: TRBV18; CDR3: CASSPPDSGDPWELFF; DNA: TGTGCCAGCTCACCACCGGATTCAGGGGACCCGTGGGAGCTGTTTTTT
D: .; J: TRBJ1-4; size: few; V: TRBV6-5; CDR3: CASSPWGSSNEKLFF; DNA: TGTGCCAGCAGTCCATGGGGGTCATCGAATGAAAAACTGTTTTTT
D: .; J: TRBJ2-1; size: few; V: TRBV5-6; CDR3: CASSRGTRSYNEQFF; DNA: TGTGCCAGCAGCCGGGGGACTCGATCCTACAATGAGCAGTTCTTC
D: .; J: TRBJ2-1; size: once; V: TRBV6-1; CDR3: CASSLTGTGGNEQFF; DNA: TGTGCCAGCAGCCTCACAGGGACCGGCGGCAATGAGCAGTTCTTC
D: .; J: TRBJ1-1; size: .; V: TRBV27; CDR3: CASRGYTEAFF; DNA: TGTGCCAGCAGGGGTTACACTGAAGCTTTCTTT
D: .; J: TRBJ1-1; size: .; V: TRBV25-1; CDR3: CASSEGLLSEAFF; DNA: TGTGCCAGCAGTGAAGGGCTCCTTTCTGAAGCTTTCTTT
D: .; J: TRBJ2-3; size: .; V: TRBV24-1; CDR3: CATSDYAPDRGTDTQYF; DNA: TGTGCCACCAGTGATTATGCCCCGGACAGAGGCACAGATACGCAGTATTTT
D: .; J: TRBJ1-4; size: many; V: TRBV28; CDR3: CASSLLGGLFSPTTNEKLFF; DNA: TGTGCCAGCAGTTTATTAGGTGGCCTCTTCTCCCCCACAACTAATGAAAAACTGTTTTTT
D: .; J: TRBJ1-5; size: .; V: TRBV19; CDR3: CASSRRETNQPQHF; DNA: TGTGCCAGTAGCCGGAGGGAGACCAATCAGCCCCAGCATTTT
D: .; J: TRBJ2-7; size: once; V: TRBV7-6; CDR3: CASSLAQGDYEQYF; DNA: TGTGCCAGCAGCTTAGCGCAGGGAGACTACGAGCAGTACTTC
D: .; J: TRBJ2-2; size: many; V: TRBV6-1; CDR3: CASRRSNTGELFF; DNA: TGTGCCTCCCGGAGATCGAACACCGGGGAGCTGTTTTTT
D: .; J: TRBJ2-1; size: .; V: TRBV27; CDR3: CASSPYLTGSGSKEQFF; DNA: TGTGCCAGCAGTCCGTACCTCACCGGCTCAGGGTCAAAGGAGCAGTTCTTC
D: .; J: TRBJ2-7; size: few; V: TRBV6-5; CDR3: CASSYSLSGIYGEQYF; DNA: TGTGCCAGCAGTTACTCCCTCTCAGGGATTTATGGCGAGCAGTACTTC
D: .; J: TRBJ2-5; size: .; V: TRBV7-8; CDR3: CASSADGQYF; DNA: TGTGCCAGCAGCGCCGACGGCCAGTACTTC
D: .; J: TRBJ2-5; size: .; V: TRBV11-2; CDR3: CASRAGTQGTQYF; DNA: TGTGCCAGCAGGGCCGGGACCCAAGGGACCCAGTACTTC
D: .; J: TRBJ1-4; size: .; V: TRBV27; CDR3: CASSLSRAEKLFF; DNA: TGTGCCAGCAGTTTATCAAGGGCGGAAAAACTGTTTTTT
D: TRBD1; J: TRBJ2-3; size: .; V: TRBV7-3; CDR3: CASSPTGGADTQYF; DNA: TGTGCCAGCAGCCCCACAGGGGGCGCAGATACGCAGTATTTT
D: .; J: TRBJ1-1; size: many; V: TRBV4-1; CDR3: CASSQVGLMNTEAFF; DNA: TGCGCCAGCAGCCAAGTCGGACTTATGAACACTGAAGCTTTCTTT
D: .; J: TRBJ2-4; size: many; V: TRBV14; CDR3: CASSQVKGDIQYF; DNA: TGTGCCAGCAGCCAAGTGAAAGGGGACATTCAGTACTTC
D: .; J: TRBJ1-2; size: many; V: TRBV13; CDR3: CASSSDGNPGYTF; DNA: TGTGCCAGCAGCTCAGACGGAAACCCCGGCTACACCTTC
D: TRBD2; J: TRBJ2-3; size: few; V: TRBV27; CDR3: CASRGGTSGGFPTDTQYF; DNA: TGTGCCAGCAGAGGGGGGACTAGCGGGGGGTTCCCCACAGATACGCAGTATTTT